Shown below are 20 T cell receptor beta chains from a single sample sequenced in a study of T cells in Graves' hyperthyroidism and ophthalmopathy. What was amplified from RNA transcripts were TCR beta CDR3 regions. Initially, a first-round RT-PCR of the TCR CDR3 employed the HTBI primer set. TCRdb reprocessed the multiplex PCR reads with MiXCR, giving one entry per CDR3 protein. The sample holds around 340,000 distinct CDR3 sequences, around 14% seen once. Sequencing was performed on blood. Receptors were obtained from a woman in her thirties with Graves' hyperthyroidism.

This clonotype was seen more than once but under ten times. CDR3 DNA: TGCAGCGTTGCTGGGCCTACGGCCTACGAGCAGTACTTC. Encoded protein: CSVAGPTAYEQYF. The chain employs TRBV29-1 and TRBJ2-7; D is unclear. Germline CDR1 reads SQVTM; CDR2 reads ANQGSEA. This CDR3 is 13 amino acids long. Deletions cut 4 bases from V and 2 bases from J, with 12 bases between.

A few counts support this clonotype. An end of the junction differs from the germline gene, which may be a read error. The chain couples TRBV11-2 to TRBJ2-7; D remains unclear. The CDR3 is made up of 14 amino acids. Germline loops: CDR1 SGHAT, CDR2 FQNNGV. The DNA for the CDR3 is TGTGCCAGCAGCGTAGAGTCCCCTAGGTACGAGCAGTACTTC. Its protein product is CASSVESPRYEQYF.

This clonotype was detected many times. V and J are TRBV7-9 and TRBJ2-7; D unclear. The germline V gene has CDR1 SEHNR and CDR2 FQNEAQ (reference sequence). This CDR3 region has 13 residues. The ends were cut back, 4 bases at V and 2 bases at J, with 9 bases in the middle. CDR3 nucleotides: TGTGCCAGCAGCTCCCAGGTAGCCTACGAGCAGTACTTC. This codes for CASSSQVAYEQYF.

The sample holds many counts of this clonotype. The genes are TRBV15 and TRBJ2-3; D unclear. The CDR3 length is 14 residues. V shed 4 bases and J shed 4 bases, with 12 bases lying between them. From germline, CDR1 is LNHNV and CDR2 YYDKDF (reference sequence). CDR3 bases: TGTGCCACCAGCAATAGGAATGGGCCAGATACGCAGTATTTT. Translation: CATSNRNGPDTQYF.

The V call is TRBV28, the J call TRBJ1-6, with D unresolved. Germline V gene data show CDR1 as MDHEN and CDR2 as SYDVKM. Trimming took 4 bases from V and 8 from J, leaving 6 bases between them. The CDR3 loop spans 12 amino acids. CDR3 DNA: TGTGCCAGCAGTTACCTGTATTCACCCCTCCACTTT. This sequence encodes CASSYLYSPLHF.

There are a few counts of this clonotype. In DNA, the CDR3 is TGCGCCAGCAGTCTAACTGATGAGACCCAGTACTTC. Translating gives CASSLTDETQYF. This sequence joins TRBV10-2 and TRBJ2-5; D remains unclear. The CDR3 contains 12 residues. V lost 5 bases, J lost 5 bases, and 9 bases lay in between. Germline loops: CDR1 WSHSY, CDR2 SAAADI.

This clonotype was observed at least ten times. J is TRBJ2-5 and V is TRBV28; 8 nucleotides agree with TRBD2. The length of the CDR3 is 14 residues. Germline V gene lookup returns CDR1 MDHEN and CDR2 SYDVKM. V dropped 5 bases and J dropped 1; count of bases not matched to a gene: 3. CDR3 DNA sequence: TGTGCCAGCAGTCTACTAGCGGTCCAAGAGACCCAGTACTTC. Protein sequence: CASSLLAVQETQYF.

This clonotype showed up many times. This CDR3 reads CSAKTGVYNSPLHF. The CDR3 DNA is TGCAGTGCTAAGACAGGAGTCTATAATTCACCCCTCCACTTT. V gene TRBV20-1 combines with J gene TRBJ1-6; D might be TRBD1 (6 bases). Germline CDR1 and CDR2: DFQATT and SNEGSKA (reference sequence). The CDR3 is made up of 14 amino acids. The V end lost 4 bases, the J end lost 3 bases, and 10 bases lay between the germline ends.

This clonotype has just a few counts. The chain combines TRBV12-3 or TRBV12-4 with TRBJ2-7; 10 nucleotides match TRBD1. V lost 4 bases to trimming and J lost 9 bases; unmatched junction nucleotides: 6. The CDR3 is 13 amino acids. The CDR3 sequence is CASSSTGGGLQYF. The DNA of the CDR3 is TGTGCCAGCAGTTCGACAGGGGGCGGGTTGCAGTACTTC.

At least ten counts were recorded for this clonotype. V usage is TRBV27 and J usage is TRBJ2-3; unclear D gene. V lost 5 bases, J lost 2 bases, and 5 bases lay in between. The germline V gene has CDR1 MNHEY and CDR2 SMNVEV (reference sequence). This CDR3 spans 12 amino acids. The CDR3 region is CASSALTDTQYF. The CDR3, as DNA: TGTGCCAGCAGTGCCCTCACAGATACGCAGTATTTT.

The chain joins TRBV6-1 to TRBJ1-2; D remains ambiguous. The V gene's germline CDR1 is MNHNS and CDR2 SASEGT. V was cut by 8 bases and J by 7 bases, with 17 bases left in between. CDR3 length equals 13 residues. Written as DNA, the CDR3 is TGTGCCAGCCGGGAGGGTAACTTGGTTGGCTACACCTTC. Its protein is CASREGNLVGYTF.

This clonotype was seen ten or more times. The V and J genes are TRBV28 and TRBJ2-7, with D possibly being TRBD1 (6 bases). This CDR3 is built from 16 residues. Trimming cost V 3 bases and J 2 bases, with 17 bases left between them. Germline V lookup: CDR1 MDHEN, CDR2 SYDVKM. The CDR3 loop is CASSFGRDTKTYEQYF. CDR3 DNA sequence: TGTGCCAGCAGTTTTGGTCGGGACACCAAAACCTACGAGCAGTACTTC.

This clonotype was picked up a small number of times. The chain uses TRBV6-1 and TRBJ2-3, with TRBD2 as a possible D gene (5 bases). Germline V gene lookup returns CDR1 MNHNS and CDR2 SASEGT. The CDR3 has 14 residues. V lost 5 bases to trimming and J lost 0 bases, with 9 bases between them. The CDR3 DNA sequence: TGTGCCAGCAGTTGGACGGGAAGCACAGATACGCAGTATTTT. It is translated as CASSWTGSTDTQYF.

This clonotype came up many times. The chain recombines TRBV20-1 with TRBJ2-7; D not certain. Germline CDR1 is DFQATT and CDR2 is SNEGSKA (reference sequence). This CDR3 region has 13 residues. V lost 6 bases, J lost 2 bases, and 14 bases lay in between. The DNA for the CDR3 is TGCAGTGCGCTCGTTCTGGGAACCTACGAGCAGTACTTC. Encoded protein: CSALVLGTYEQYF.

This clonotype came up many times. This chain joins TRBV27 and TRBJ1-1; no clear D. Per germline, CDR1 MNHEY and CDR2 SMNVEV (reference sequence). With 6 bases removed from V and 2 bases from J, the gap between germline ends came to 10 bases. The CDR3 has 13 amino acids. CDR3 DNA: TGTGCCAGCAGCTTGCGGGGTAACACTGAAGCTTTCTTT. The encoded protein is CASSLRGNTEAFF.

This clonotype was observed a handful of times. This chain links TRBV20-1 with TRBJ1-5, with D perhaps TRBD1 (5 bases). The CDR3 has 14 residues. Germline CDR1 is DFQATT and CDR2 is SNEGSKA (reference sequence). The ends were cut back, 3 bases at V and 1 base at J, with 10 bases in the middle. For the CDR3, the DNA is TGCAGTGCTAGGGGGGGAGAGAGCAATCAGCCCCAGCATTTT. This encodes CSARGGESNQPQHF.

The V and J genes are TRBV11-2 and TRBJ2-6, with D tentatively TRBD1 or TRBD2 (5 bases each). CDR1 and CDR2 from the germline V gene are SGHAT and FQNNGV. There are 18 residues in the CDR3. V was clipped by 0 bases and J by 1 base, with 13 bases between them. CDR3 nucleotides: TGTGCCAGCAGCTTAGAACGGGGACCTGCTTCTGGGGCCAACGTCCTGACTTTC. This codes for CASSLERGPASGANVLTF. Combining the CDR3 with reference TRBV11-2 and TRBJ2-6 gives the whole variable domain EAGVAQSPRYKIIEKRQSVAFWCNPISGHATLYWYQQILGQGPKLLIQFQNNGVVDDSQLPKDRFSAERLKGVDSTLKIQPAKLEDSAVYLCASSLERGPASGANVLTFGAGSRLTVL.

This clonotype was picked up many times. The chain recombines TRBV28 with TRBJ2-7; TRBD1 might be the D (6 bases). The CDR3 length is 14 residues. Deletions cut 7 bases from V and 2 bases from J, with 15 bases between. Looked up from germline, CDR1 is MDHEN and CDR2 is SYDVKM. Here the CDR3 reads CASKVRTATYEQYF. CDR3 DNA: TGTGCCAGCAAGGTCAGGACAGCCACCTACGAGCAGTACTTC.

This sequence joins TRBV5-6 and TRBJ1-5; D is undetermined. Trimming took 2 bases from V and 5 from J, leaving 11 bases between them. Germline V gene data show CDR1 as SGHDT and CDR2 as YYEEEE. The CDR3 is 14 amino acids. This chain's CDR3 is CASSFAGKDQPQHF. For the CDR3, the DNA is TGTGCCAGCAGCTTTGCGGGGAAGGATCAGCCCCAGCATTTT.

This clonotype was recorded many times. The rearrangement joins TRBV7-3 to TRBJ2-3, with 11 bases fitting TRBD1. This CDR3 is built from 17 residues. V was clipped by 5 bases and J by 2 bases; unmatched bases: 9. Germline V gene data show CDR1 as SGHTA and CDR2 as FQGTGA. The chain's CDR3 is CASSRKGTGGPTDTQYF. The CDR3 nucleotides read TGTGCCAGCAGCCGCAAAGGGACAGGGGGGCCCACAGATACGCAGTATTTT.